A selection of T cell receptor beta chains follows, all from one sample in a study of Ad26.COV2.S vaccination and SARS-CoV-2 variants. Method: immunoSEQ multiplex PCR; TCRdb's copy keeps in-frame clones and lacks some. This table holds 380,000 or so clones, 85% to 90% found once. The material sequenced was peripheral blood, taken in a trial of Ad26.COV2.S vaccine versus placebo. The receptors stem from a person between 18 and 65 years old who received the Ad26.COV2.S COVID-19 vaccine or a placebo. Both conserved end residues are part of each CDR3. D genes are given only for firm matches. The size entry is marked missing in some rows and otherwise reads once, few, many or a size class.

d_call j_call v_call clone_size cdr3_aa cdr3_nt
. TRBJ2-1 TRBV9 . CASSPRRVMSYNEQFF TGTGCCAGCAGCCCCCGGAGGGTCATGTCCTACAATGAGCAGTTCTTC
TRBD1 TRBJ2-7 TRBV7-9 . CASSPGTGPYEQYF TGTGCCAGCAGCCCCGGGACAGGACCCTACGAGCAGTACTTC
. TRBJ2-5 TRBV7-8 . CASSLGVRGETQYF TGTGCCAGCAGCTTAGGGGTCCGAGGGGAGACCCAGTACTTC
. TRBJ1-2 TRBV4-3 . CASSQDRGNYGYTF TGCGCCAGCAGCCAAGATAGGGGTAACTATGGCTACACCTTC
. TRBJ1-1 TRBV27 . CASAGLTEAFF TGTGCCAGCGCGGGGCTCACTGAAGCTTTCTTT
TRBD1 TRBJ2-7 TRBV27 few CASSLGRTGTEQYF TGTGCCAGCAGTTTAGGCCGGACAGGGACCGAGCAGTACTTC
TRBD1 TRBJ1-1 TRBV24-1 . CATSDSGGTEAFF TGTGCCACCAGTGATTCAGGGGGAACTGAAGCTTTCTTT
. TRBJ1-2 TRBV3-1/TRBV3-2 . CASSQVTGYGYTF TGTGCCAGCAGCCAAGTGACAGGCTATGGCTACACCTTC
. TRBJ2-1 TRBV6-5 . CASSYGQGGEQFF TGTGCCAGCAGTTATGGGCAGGGTGGTGAGCAGTTCTTC
. TRBJ1-1 TRBV11-2 . CASSLDQRQVNTEAFF TGTGCCAGCAGCTTAGATCAACGACAGGTGAACACTGAAGCTTTCTTT
TRBD1 TRBJ1-6 TRBV5-4 few CASSRDSDNSPLHF TGTGCCAGCAGCCGGGACAGCGATAATTCACCCCTCCACTTT
. TRBJ2-7 TRBV5-6 . CASSFQESSYEQYF TGTGCCAGCAGCTTCCAAGAGAGCTCCTACGAGCAGTACTTC
. TRBJ1-2 TRBV6-5 few CASSSGFGGYTF TGTGCCAGCAGTTCAGGGTTTGGTGGCTACACCTTC
. TRBJ1-1 TRBV5-1 . CASSFYRTRGTEAFF TGCGCCAGCAGCTTCTATCGGACAAGGGGGACTGAAGCTTTCTTT
TRBD1 TRBJ1-1 TRBV28 . CASSPTGGRSRAFF TGTGCCAGCAGCCCGACAGGGGGCAGATCAAGAGCTTTCTTT
. TRBJ1-1 TRBV10-3 . CAISEDVGLPTEAFF TGTGCCATCAGTGAAGATGTGGGGTTGCCCACTGAAGCTTTCTTT
. TRBJ2-3 TRBV9 . CASSPHGEATDTQYF TGTGCCAGCAGCCCTCACGGGGAGGCAACAGATACGCAGTATTTT
. TRBJ2-2 TRBV24-1 . CATSDTRVAGELFF TGTGCCACCAGTGATACCCGGGTAGCCGGGGAGCTGTTTTTT